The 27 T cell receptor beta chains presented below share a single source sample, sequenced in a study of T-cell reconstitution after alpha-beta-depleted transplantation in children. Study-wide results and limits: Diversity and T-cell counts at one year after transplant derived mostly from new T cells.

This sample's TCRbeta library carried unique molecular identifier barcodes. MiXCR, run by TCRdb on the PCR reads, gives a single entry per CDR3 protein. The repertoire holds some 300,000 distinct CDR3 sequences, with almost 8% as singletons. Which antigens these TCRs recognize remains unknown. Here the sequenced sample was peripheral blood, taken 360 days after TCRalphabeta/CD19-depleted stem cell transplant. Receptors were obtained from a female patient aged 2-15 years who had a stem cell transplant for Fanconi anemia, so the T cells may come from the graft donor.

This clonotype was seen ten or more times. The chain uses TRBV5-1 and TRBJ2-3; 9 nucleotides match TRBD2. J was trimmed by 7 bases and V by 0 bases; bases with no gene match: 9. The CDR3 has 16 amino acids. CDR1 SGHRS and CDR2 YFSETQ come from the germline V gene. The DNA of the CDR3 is TGCGCCAGCAGCTTGGTGATTAGCGGGGGAGCAAATACGCAGTATTTT. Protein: CASSLVISGGANTQYF.

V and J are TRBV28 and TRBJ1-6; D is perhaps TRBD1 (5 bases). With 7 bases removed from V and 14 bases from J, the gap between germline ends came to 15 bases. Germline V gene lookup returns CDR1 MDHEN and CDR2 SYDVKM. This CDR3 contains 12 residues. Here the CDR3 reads CASTNLDMALHF. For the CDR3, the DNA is TGTGCCAGCACTAACCTGGACATGGCCCTCCACTTT.

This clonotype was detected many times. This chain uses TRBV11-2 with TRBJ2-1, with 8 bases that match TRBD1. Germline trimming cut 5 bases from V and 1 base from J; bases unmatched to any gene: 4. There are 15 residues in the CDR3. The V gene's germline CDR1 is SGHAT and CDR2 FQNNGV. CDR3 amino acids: CASSVQGVSYNEQFF. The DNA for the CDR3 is TGTGCCAGCAGCGTACAGGGGGTTTCCTACAATGAGCAGTTCTTC.

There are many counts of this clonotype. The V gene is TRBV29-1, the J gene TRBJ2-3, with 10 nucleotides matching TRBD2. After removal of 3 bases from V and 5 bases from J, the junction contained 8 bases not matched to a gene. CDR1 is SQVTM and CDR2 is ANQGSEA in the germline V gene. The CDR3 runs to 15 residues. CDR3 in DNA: TGCAGCGTTGACCCGCTAGCGGGAGTCGTAGATACGCAGTATTTT. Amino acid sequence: CSVDPLAGVVDTQYF.

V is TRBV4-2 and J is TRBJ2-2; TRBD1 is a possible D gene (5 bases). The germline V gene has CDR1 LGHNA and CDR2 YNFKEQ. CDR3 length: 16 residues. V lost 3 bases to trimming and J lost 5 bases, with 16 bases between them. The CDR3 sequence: CASSQSSAKGTGELFF. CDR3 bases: TGTGCCAGCAGCCAGAGCTCAGCGAAGGGGACCGGGGAGCTGTTTTTT.

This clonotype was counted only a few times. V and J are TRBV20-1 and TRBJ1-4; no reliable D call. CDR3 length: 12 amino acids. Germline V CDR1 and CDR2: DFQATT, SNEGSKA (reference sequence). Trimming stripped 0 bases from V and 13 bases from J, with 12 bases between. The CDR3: CSARDSVRGLFF. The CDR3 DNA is TGCAGTGCTAGAGACAGCGTTCGCGGACTGTTTTTT.

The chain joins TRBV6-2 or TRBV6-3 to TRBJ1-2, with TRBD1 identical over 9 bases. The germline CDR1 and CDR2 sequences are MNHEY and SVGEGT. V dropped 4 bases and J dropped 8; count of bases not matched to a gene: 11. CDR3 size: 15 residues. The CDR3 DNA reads TGTGCCAGCAGTTCCTCCGGGACAGGGATTGGAGGCTACACCTTC. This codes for CASSSSGTGIGGYTF.

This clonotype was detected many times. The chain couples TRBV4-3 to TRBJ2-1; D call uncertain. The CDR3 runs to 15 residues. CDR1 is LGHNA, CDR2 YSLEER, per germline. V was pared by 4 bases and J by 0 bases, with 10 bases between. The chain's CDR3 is CASSPSVTSYNEQFF. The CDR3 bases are TGCGCCAGCAGCCCGAGCGTAACCTCCTACAATGAGCAGTTCTTC.

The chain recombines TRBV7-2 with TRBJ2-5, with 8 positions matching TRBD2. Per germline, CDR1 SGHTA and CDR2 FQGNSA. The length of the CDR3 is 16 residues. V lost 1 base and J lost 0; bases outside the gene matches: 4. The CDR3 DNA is TGTGCCAGCAGCTTAGTTGGACTAGCTTACCAAGAGACCCAGTACTTC. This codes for CASSLVGLAYQETQYF.

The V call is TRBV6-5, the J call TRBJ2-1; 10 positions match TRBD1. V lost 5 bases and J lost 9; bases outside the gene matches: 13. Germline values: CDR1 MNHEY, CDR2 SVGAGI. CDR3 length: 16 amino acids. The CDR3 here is CASSHITGTGDREQFF. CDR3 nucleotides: TGTGCCAGCAGTCACATTACCGGGACAGGGGACCGTGAGCAGTTCTTC.

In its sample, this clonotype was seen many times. The CDR3 protein is CSVDRAGELFF. DNA of the CDR3: TGCAGCGTTGACAGGGCCGGGGAGCTGTTTTTT. The rearrangement joins TRBV29-1 to TRBJ2-2, with TRBD1 as a possible D gene (5 bases). The V and J ends lost 3 bases and 6 bases respectively, with 5 bases between them. The germline CDR1 and CDR2 sequences are SQVTM and ANQGSEA. This CDR3 contains 11 residues.

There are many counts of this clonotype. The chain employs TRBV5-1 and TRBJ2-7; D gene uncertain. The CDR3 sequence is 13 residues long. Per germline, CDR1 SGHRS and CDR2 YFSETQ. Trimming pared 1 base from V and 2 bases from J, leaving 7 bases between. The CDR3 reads CASSLLPAYEQYF. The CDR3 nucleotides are TGCGCCAGCAGCTTGCTACCCGCCTACGAGCAGTACTTC.

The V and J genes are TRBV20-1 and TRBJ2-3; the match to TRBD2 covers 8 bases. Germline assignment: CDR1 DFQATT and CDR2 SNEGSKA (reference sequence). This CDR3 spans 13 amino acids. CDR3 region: CRAGGVRTDTQYF. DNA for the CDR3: TGCAGGGCGGGGGGAGTGCGCACAGATACGCAGTATTTT.

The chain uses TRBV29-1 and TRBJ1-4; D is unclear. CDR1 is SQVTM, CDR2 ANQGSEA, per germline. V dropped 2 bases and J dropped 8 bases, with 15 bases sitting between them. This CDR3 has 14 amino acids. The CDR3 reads CSVERLSMGEKLFF. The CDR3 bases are TGCAGCGTTGAACGACTTTCTATGGGGGAAAAACTGTTTTTT.

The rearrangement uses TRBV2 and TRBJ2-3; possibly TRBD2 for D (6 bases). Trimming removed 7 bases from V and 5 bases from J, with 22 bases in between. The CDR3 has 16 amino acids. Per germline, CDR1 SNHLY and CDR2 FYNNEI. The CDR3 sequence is CASTGGAGPLGDTQYF. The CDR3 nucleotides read TGTGCCAGCACGGGTGGTGCGGGGCCCTTGGGAGATACGCAGTATTTT.

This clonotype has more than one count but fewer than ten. The CDR3 protein is CARVPAGSYNEQFF. CDR3 nucleotides: TGTGCCCGAGTACCAGCGGGTTCGTACAATGAGCAGTTCTTC. The chain links TRBV30 to TRBJ2-1; tentative D call: TRBD2 (6 bases). The V gene lost 8 bases and the J gene lost 4 bases, with 18 bases spanning the gap. Germline values: CDR1 GTSNPN, CDR2 SVGIG (reference sequence). CDR3 length equals 14 residues.

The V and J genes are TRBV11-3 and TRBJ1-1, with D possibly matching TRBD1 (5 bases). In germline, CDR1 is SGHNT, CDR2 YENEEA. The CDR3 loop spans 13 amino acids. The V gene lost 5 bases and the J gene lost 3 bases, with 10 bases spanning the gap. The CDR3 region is CASSAGVYTEAFF. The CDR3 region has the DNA TGTGCCAGCAGCGCGGGGGTTTACACTGAAGCTTTCTTT.

The CDR3 is CASSQDYEENYGYTF. The CDR3 coding sequence is TGTGCCAGCAGCCAAGATTACGAAGAAAACTATGGCTACACCTTC. The chain carries TRBV3-1 and TRBJ1-2; D call uncertain. In germline, CDR1 is LGHDT, CDR2 YNNKEL (reference sequence). The CDR3 is 15 residues long. V lost 0 bases, J lost 2 bases, and 10 bases lay in between.

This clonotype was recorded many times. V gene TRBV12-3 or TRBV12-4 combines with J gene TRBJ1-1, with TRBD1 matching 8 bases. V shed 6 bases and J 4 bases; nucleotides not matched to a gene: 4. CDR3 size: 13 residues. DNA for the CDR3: TGTGCCAGCAGACCGACAGGGGCCACTGAAGCTTTCTTT. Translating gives CASRPTGATEAFF.

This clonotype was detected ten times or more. The CDR3 protein is CASSSTFDRLYEQYF. The CDR3 DNA follows: TGCGCCAGCAGCTCAACCTTCGACAGACTCTACGAGCAGTACTTC. This chain uses TRBV5-1 with TRBJ2-7; D may be TRBD1 (5 bases). CDR1 and CDR2 (germline): SGHRS, YFSETQ. The CDR3 is made up of 15 amino acids. Trimming left V 3 bases short and J 3 bases short, with 16 bases between.

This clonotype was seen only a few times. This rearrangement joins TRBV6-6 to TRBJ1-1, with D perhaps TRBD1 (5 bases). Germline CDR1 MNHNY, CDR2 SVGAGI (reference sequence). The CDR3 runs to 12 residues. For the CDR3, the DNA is TGTGCAACGGGCCCGAAGACAGATGAAGCTTTCTTT. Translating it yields CATGPKTDEAFF.

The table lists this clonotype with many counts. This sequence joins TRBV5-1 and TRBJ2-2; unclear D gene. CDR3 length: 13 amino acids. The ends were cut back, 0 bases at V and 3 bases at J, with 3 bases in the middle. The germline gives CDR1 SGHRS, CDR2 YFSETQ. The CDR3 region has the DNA TGCGCCAGCAGCTTGGACCACACCGGGGAGCTGTTTTTT. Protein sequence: CASSLDHTGELFF.

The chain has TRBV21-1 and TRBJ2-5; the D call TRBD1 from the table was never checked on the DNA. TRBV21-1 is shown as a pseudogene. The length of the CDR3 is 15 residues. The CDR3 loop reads CASSNSTGWKETQYF. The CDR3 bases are TGTGCCAGCAGCAACTCGACAGGGTGGAAAGAGACCCAGTACTTC.

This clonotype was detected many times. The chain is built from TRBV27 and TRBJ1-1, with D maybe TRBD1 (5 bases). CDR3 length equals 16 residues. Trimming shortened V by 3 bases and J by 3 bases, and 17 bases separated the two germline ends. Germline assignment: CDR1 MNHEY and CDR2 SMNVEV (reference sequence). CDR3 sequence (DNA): TGTGCCAGCAGTTTCTCTCTCCAGGGACCGTACACTGAAGCTTTCTTT. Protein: CASSFSLQGPYTEAFF.

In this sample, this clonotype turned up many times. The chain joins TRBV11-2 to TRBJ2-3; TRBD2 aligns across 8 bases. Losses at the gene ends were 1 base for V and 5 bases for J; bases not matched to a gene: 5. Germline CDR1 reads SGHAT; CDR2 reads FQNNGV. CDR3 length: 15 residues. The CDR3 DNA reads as TGTGCCAGCAGCTTAGCGGGGGGGCCCGGAGATACGCAGTATTTT. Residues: CASSLAGGPGDTQYF.

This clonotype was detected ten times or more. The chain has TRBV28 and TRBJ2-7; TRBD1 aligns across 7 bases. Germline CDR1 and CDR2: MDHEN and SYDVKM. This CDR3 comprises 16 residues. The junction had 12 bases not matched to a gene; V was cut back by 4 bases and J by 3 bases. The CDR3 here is CASSSNRGRYLYEQYF. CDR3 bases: TGTGCCAGCAGTTCCAACAGGGGACGTTACCTCTACGAGCAGTACTTC. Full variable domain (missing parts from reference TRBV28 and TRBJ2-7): DVKVTQSSRYLVKRTGEKVFLECVQDMDHENMFWYRQDPGLGLRLIYFSYDVKMKEKGDIPEGYSVSREKKERFSLILESASTNQTSMYLCASSSNRGRYLYEQYFGPGTRLTVT.

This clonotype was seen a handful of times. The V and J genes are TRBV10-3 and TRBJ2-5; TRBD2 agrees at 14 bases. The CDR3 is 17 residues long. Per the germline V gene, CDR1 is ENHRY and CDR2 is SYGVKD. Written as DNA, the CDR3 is TGTGGAGTCGCGACTAGCGGGGGGGTAGTTCCACAAGAGACCCAGTACTTC. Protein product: CGVATSGGVVPQETQYF.